Following are 4 T cell receptor beta chains from one sample sequenced in a study of blood T cell repertoires in COVID-19. The assay was immunoSEQ multiplex PCR, and TCRdb's table has in-frame clones only and misses some. The repertoire consists of 200,000 to 250,000 clones, with approximately 86% occurring once and the leading ten covering roughly 1.2%. Sequenced material: peripheral blood. Receptors were obtained from a woman in her twenties or thirties with COVID-19, enrolled during active disease.

The V call is TRBV5-5, the J call TRBJ1-2; a possible D gene is TRBD1 (5 bases). This CDR3 comprises 13 residues. Per the germline V gene, CDR1 is SGHKS and CDR2 is YYEKEE (reference sequence). V lost 7 bases, J lost 2 bases, and 12 bases lay in between. The CDR3 here is CASYPGGNYGYTF. DNA for the CDR3: TGTGCCAGCTACCCGGGGGGGAACTATGGCTACACCTTC.

The chain employs TRBV2 and TRBJ2-7; D is undetermined. The CDR3 totals 12 residues. The V and J ends lost 6 bases and 0 bases respectively, with 6 bases between them. Germline assignment: CDR1 SNHLY and CDR2 FYNNEI. CDR3 region: CASRARSYEQYF. In nucleotides, the CDR3 is TGTGCCAGCAGAGCCCGCTCCTACGAGCAGTACTTC. The full variable domain, rest sourced from reference TRBV2 and TRBJ2-7, is EPEVTQTPSHQVTQMGQEVILRCVPISNHLYFYWYRQILGQKVEFLVSFYNNEISEKSEIFDDQFSVERPDGSNFTLKIRSTKLEDSAMYFCASRARSYEQYFGPGTRLTVT.

Only a few counts were recorded for this clone. The J gene is TRBJ2-7, the V gene TRBV6-2 or TRBV6-3, with D possibly being TRBD2 (5 bases). V was clipped by 5 bases and J by 2 bases, with 13 bases between them. Looked up from germline, CDR1 is MNHEY and CDR2 is SVGEGT. This CDR3 region has 14 residues. DNA for the CDR3: TGTGCCAGCAGTCCAACTAGTGTCGCCTACGAGCAGTACTTC. As protein: CASSPTSVAYEQYF.

CDR3 bases: TGTGCCAGTCGACAGGGGTTCGGAGGCTCCTATAATTCACCCCTCCACTTT. It yields the protein CASRQGFGGSYNSPLHF. The V call is TRBV25-1, the J call TRBJ1-6; 8 bases line up with TRBD1. This CDR3 spans 17 amino acids. V lost 9 bases and J lost 0; bases outside the gene matches: 10. CDR1 MGHDK and CDR2 SYGVNS come from the germline V gene.